The entry that follows covers one T cell receptor (beta chain) sequence. The CDR3 is made up of 16 amino acids. Per germline, CDR1 SGHTA and CDR2 FQGNSA. After removal of 3 bases from V and 1 base from J, the junction contained 8 bases not matched to a gene. The protocol was immunoSEQ multiplex PCR, while the TCRdb copy is restricted to in-frame clones and leaves out a portion. The repertoire includes tens of thousands of clones, roughly 70% of them detected once, and roughly 4% sits in the top ten. This entry belongs to a study of blood T cell repertoires in COVID-19. The wider study: Specimens from acute and convalescent COVID-19 originated in the United States, Italy and Spain. T cells, B-cell-depleted T cells, or PBMCs provided the cDNA or gDNA that served as material.

The V gene is TRBV7-2, the J gene TRBJ2-7, with 8 bases that match TRBD2. This TCR was recovered from a man between 65 and 85 years old with COVID-19, enrolled during active disease. The sequencing input was peripheral blood. The CDR3 DNA reads as TGTGCCAGCAGCTTTAGTTCTAGCGGGTTATCCTACGAGCAGTACTTC. Translated: CASSFSSSGLSYEQYF.